The T cell receptor (beta chain) under discussion was sequenced for a study of blood T cells in healthy people across ages. Primers used in a second PCR of roughly 7 to 11 cycles were a sample-barcoded 5' primer and a J-beta primer mix. Every cDNA molecule carried a tag from a template-switch adaptor bearing 12 random nucleotides. TCRdb re-analysed the 5' RACE reads in MiXCR, keeping a single row per CDR3 protein. The table includes hundreds of thousands of distinct CDR3 sequences, approximately 50% detected once. This CDR3 has 12 residues. Trimming took 2 bases from V and 6 from J, leaving 4 bases between them. The germline CDR1 and CDR2 sequences are ENHRY and SYGVKD. Total RNA, at least 6 micrograms per sample, was extracted from PBMCs.

The clonotype originates from an older woman in good health. Specimen: blood. The chain carries TRBV10-3 and TRBJ2-2; D gene unclear. The CDR3 DNA follows: TGTGCCATCAGTGAGCCTTCCGGGGAGCTGTTTTTT. It specifies CAISEPSGELFF.